Below are 2 T cell receptor beta chains sequenced from a single sample in a study of T cells in Graves' hyperthyroidism and ophthalmopathy. RNA transcripts provided the source from which TCR beta CDR3 regions were amplified. During a first-round RT-PCR of the TCR CDR3, the HTBI primer set was used. TCRdb itself ran the multiplex PCR reads through MiXCR, one entry per CDR3 protein. The data show roughly 700,000 distinct CDR3 sequences, with approximately 15% seen just once and less than 20% held by the top ten. The sequenced material came from blood. These receptor sequences come from a man in his fifties with Graves' hyperthyroidism.

This clonotype occurred many times. The limits of the CDR3 on the DNA are not certain, so only TCRdb's listed CDR3 is given. The CDR3 region is CASSEFGPGLTGELFF. The rearrangement links TRBV6-1 to TRBJ2-2; TRBD1, as called in the table, went unchecked against the DNA. The CDR3 adds up to 16 amino acids, both ends counted. Germline CDR1 is MNHNS and CDR2 is SASEGT.

The table lists this clonotype with many counts. This chain uses TRBV6-2 or TRBV6-3 with TRBJ2-7, with D uncertain. The CDR3 covers 15 residues. Trimming took off 4 bases at V and 3 bases at J, with 16 bases between the two ends. The V gene's germline CDR1 is MNHEY and CDR2 SVGEGT. DNA for the CDR3: TGTGCCAGCAGTTCCTCTGTCCGTGGCAGCTACGAGCAGTACTTC. It encodes CASSSSVRGSYEQYF.